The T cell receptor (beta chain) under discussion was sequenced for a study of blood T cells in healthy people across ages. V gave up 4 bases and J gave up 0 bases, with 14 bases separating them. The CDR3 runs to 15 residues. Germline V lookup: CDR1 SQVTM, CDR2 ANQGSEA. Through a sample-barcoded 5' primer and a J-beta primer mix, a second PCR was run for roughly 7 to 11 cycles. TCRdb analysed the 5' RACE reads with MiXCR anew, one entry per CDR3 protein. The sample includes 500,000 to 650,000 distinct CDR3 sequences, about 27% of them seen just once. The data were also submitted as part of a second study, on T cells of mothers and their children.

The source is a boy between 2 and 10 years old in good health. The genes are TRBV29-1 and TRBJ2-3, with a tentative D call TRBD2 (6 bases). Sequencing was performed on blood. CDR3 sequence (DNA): TGCAGCGTTGTCCGGTCGGGGGAGAGCACAGATACGCAGTATTTT. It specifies CSVVRSGESTDTQYF.